These 30 T cell receptor beta chains share one sample of origin, sequenced in a study of blood T cell repertoires in COVID-19. Generated by immunoSEQ multiplex PCR, the TCRdb table keeps only in-frame clones and is missing some. This sample has some 160,000 clones, with 80% to 90% found just once. Sequenced material: peripheral blood. The origin of the receptors is a woman aged 70-85 years with acute or convalescent COVID-19.

The chain joins TRBV7-2 to TRBJ2-7; 7 positions match TRBD1. Germline values: CDR1 SGHTA, CDR2 FQGNSA. This CDR3 has 12 amino acids. Losses at the gene ends were 5 bases for V and 2 bases for J; bases not matched to a gene: 0. The DNA of the CDR3 is TGTGCCAGCAGCGGACAGGCCTACGAGCAGTACTTC. It encodes CASSGQAYEQYF.

V and J are TRBV7-9 and TRBJ2-1; 12 bases are shared with TRBD2. This CDR3 region has 15 residues. The V gene end was trimmed by 5 bases and the J gene end by 8 bases; junction bases not matched to a gene: 7. Per germline, CDR1 SEHNR and CDR2 FQNEAQ (reference sequence). The CDR3 DNA follows: TGTGCCAGCAGCCCACAGACTAGCGGGAGCCATGAGCAGTTCTTC. The encoded protein is CASSPQTSGSHEQFF.

The chain links TRBV6-2 or TRBV6-3 to TRBJ2-7; weak D call: TRBD1 (6 bases). Germline CDR1 is MNHEY and CDR2 is SVGEGT. The CDR3 consists of 14 residues. The ends were cut back, 4 bases at V and 2 bases at J, with 12 bases in the middle. CDR3: CASSSRQAPYEQYF. In DNA, the CDR3 is TGTGCCAGCAGTTCCAGACAGGCCCCCTACGAGCAGTACTTC.

This clone occurred once. This rearrangement joins TRBV12-3 or TRBV12-4 to TRBJ1-2; TRBD1 aligns across 7 bases. The length of the CDR3 is 12 residues. J was trimmed by 4 bases and V by 5 bases; bases with no gene match: 1. Here the CDR3 DNA reads TGTGCCAGCAGTACAGGGGTCTATGGCTACACCTTC. It specifies CASSTGVYGYTF.

This clone was found once. This chain uses TRBV29-1 with TRBJ2-1, with D tentatively TRBD1 (6 bases). The CDR3 sequence is 13 residues long. Looked up from germline, CDR1 is SQVTM and CDR2 is ANQGSEA. With 2 bases removed from V and 6 bases from J, the gap between germline ends came to 11 bases. The CDR3 spells CSVERTAVNEQFF. The CDR3 coding sequence is TGCAGCGTTGAAAGGACAGCTGTCAATGAGCAGTTCTTC.

The V gene is TRBV29-1, the J gene TRBJ2-2; D gene uncertain. CDR1 is SQVTM and CDR2 is ANQGSEA in the germline V gene. Trimming left V 3 bases short and J 5 bases short, with 7 bases between. The CDR3 length is 12 residues. CDR3 in amino acids: CSVERWTGELFF. The CDR3 DNA follows: TGCAGCGTTGAGCGCTGGACCGGGGAGCTGTTTTTT.

The rearrangement uses TRBV29-1 and TRBJ1-1; no clear D. Looked up from germline, CDR1 is SQVTM and CDR2 is ANQGSEA. The CDR3 is made up of 12 amino acids. V lost 4 bases to trimming and J lost 3 bases, with 9 bases between them. The CDR3: CSVGDIDTEAFF. The CDR3 nucleotides read TGCAGCGTTGGAGACATAGACACTGAAGCTTTCTTT.

The rearrangement uses TRBV3-1 (or the pseudogene TRBV3-2) and TRBJ1-2; maybe TRBD1 (6 bases). This CDR3 spans 15 amino acids. V lost 6 bases and J lost 4, with 18 bases in between. In germline, CDR1 is LGHDT, CDR2 YNNKEL (reference sequence). This CDR3 reads CASSPSVLGGYGYTF. CDR3 DNA sequence: TGTGCCAGCAGTCCCTCGGTCTTAGGGGGCTATGGCTACACCTTC.

The V call is TRBV3-1 (or the pseudogene TRBV3-2), the J call TRBJ1-2, with a weak D call TRBD1 (5 bases). The CDR3 is 17 residues long. V lost 0 bases, J lost 3 bases, and 17 bases lay in between. Per germline, CDR1 LGHDT and CDR2 YNNKEL (reference sequence). The CDR3 sequence: CASSQEWVRETDYGYTF. CDR3 coding DNA: TGTGCCAGCAGCCAAGAGTGGGTGCGGGAGACAGACTATGGCTACACCTTC.

The chain is built from TRBV4-3 and TRBJ1-1, with 7 bases aligning to TRBD1. Germline trimming cut 3 bases from V and 1 base from J; bases unmatched to any gene: 8. The CDR3 sequence is 16 residues long. From germline, CDR1 is LGHNA and CDR2 YSLEER. The CDR3 DNA sequence: TGCGCCAGCAGCCAGGGACAGTCGGCAACGAACACTGAAGCTTTCTTT. It yields the protein CASSQGQSATNTEAFF.

The rearrangement links TRBV6-5 to TRBJ2-1; 8 bases fit TRBD2. The CDR3 covers 14 residues. The J segment lost 5 bases and the V segment lost 5 bases, leaving 5 bases of the junction unmatched. Germline V gene sequence: CDR1 MNHEY, CDR2 SVGAGI. CDR3 protein: CASSPPGGNNEQFF. CDR3 bases: TGTGCCAGCAGTCCGCCGGGAGGGAACAATGAGCAGTTCTTC.

The chain combines TRBV29-1 with TRBJ1-2; no clear D. The V gene lost 0 bases and the J gene lost 7 bases, with 3 bases spanning the gap. Germline lookup yields CDR1 SQVTM and CDR2 ANQGSEA. The CDR3 spans 10 residues. The CDR3 DNA is TGCAGCGTTGAAGAGAGTGGCTACACCTTC. Its translation is CSVEESGYTF. The full variable domain, with the rest looked up from reference TRBV29-1 and TRBJ1-2, is SAVISQKPSRDICQRGTSLTIQCQVDSQVTMMFWYRQQPGQSLTLIATANQGSEATYESGFVIDKFPISRPNLTFSTLTVSNMSPEDSSIYLCSVEESGYTFGSGTRLTVV.

The CDR3 region is CSASSQAGNTIYF. The DNA for the CDR3 is TGCAGTGCTAGTTCCCAGGCTGGAAACACCATATATTTT. The chain uses TRBV20-1 and TRBJ1-3; D gene unclear. Germline loops: CDR1 DFQATT, CDR2 SNEGSKA (reference sequence). This CDR3 has 13 residues. Trimming shortened V by 3 bases and J by 2 bases, and 8 bases separated the two germline ends.

The rearrangement joins TRBV5-5 to TRBJ1-1; no reliable D call. The CDR3 length is 13 residues. V was clipped by 4 bases and J by 4 bases, with 11 bases between them. Germline loops: CDR1 SGHKS, CDR2 YYEKEE (reference sequence). The CDR3 DNA reads TGTGCCAGCAGCCCACTTGTTTCCACTGAAGCTTTCTTT. It is translated as CASSPLVSTEAFF.

The rearrangement links TRBV2 to TRBJ1-2; a possible D gene is TRBD1 (6 bases). V gave up 10 bases and J gave up 5 bases, with 17 bases separating them. The germline V gene has CDR1 SNHLY and CDR2 FYNNEI. The CDR3 has 13 residues. CDR3 amino acids: CAINRGGAYGYTF. CDR3 coding DNA: TGTGCCATTAATAGGGGGGGAGCATATGGCTACACCTTC.

V and J are TRBV15 and TRBJ2-7; perhaps TRBD2 as D (5 bases). The V end was cut by 1 base, the J end by 2 bases, with 15 bases between. This CDR3 contains 16 residues. CDR1 and CDR2 (germline): LNHNV, YYDKDF (reference sequence). The CDR3 nucleotides read TGTGCCACCAGCAGAGGGGAGCTACGAATTGCCTACGAGCAGTACTTC. Its translation is CATSRGELRIAYEQYF.

V and J are TRBV19 and TRBJ2-1; D is possibly TRBD2 (5 bases). The CDR3 length is 15 residues. Trimming took 3 bases from V and 4 from J, leaving 13 bases between them. The germline V gene encodes CDR1 LNHDA and CDR2 SQIVND (reference sequence). This CDR3 reads CASSIGRASYNEQFF. DNA for the CDR3: TGTGCCAGTAGTATCGGGCGGGCGTCATACAATGAGCAGTTCTTC.

The V call is TRBV9, the J call TRBJ2-1, with 7 bases identical to TRBD2. The CDR3 is made up of 16 amino acids. With 0 bases clipped from V and 0 bases from J, the junction kept 3 bases outside the gene matches. CDR1 and CDR2 (germline): SGDLS, YYNGEE. CDR3 residues: CASSVGRESSYNEQFF. The CDR3 nucleotides read TGTGCCAGCAGCGTAGGGCGGGAGAGCTCCTACAATGAGCAGTTCTTC.

The rearrangement links TRBV2 to TRBJ2-3; TRBD2 agrees at 12 bases. The CDR3 covers 18 residues. Per the germline V gene, CDR1 is SNHLY and CDR2 is FYNNEI. Trimming at V came to 2 bases and at J to 6 bases, leaving 12 bases not matched to a gene. CDR3 sequence: CASSELASGGASVDTQYF. The CDR3 DNA reads as TGTGCCAGCAGTGAACTGGCTAGCGGGGGGGCCTCGGTGGATACGCAGTATTTT.

The chain's CDR3 is CASRAGGTAYQPQHF. The DNA for the CDR3 is TGTGCCAGCAGGGCGGGGGGGACAGCTTATCAGCCCCAGCATTTT. The chain couples TRBV28 to TRBJ1-5; 7 bases line up with TRBD1. V was clipped by 6 bases and J by 5 bases; unmatched bases: 10. The V gene's germline CDR1 is MDHEN and CDR2 SYDVKM. The CDR3 is 15 residues long.

J is TRBJ1-2 and V is TRBV6-1; no reliable D call. The CDR3 has 20 residues. V lost 2 bases and J lost 5, with 30 bases in between. Germline values: CDR1 MNHNS, CDR2 SASEGT. CDR3 residues: CASSESAGWMWQAVAYGYTF. Here the CDR3 DNA reads TGTGCCAGCAGTGAATCGGCGGGTTGGATGTGGCAGGCCGTGGCGTATGGCTACACCTTC.

In its sample, this clone was seen a few times. V is TRBV5-1 and J is TRBJ1-1, with 9 positions matching TRBD1. V lost 5 bases and J lost 1; bases outside the gene matches: 6. This CDR3 has 15 amino acids. Germline CDR1 reads SGHRS; CDR2 reads YFSETQ. The CDR3 here is CASRLDRGSNTEAFF. The CDR3, as DNA: TGCGCCAGCAGACTGGACAGGGGATCGAACACTGAAGCTTTCTTT.

This sequence joins TRBV7-3 and TRBJ2-1, with 7 positions matching TRBD2. From germline, CDR1 is SGHTA and CDR2 FQGTGA. V trimming: 5 bases; J trimming: 0 bases; junction bases outside the gene matches: 4. The CDR3 has 15 residues. The CDR3 spells CASSLAVDSYNEQFF. The CDR3 DNA reads as TGTGCCAGCAGCCTAGCGGTCGACTCCTACAATGAGCAGTTCTTC.

This sequence joins TRBV9 and TRBJ2-7, with 9 bases lining up with TRBD1. Germline V gene lookup returns CDR1 SGDLS and CDR2 YYNGEE. V shed 0 bases, J shed 4 bases, and the junction held 2 bases outside the gene matches. The CDR3 covers 14 residues. DNA for the CDR3: TGTGCCAGCAGCGTAGGGGGACAGGGTTACGAGCAGTACTTC. The encoded protein is CASSVGGQGYEQYF.

The V call is TRBV6-1, the J call TRBJ1-2; tentative D call: TRBD1 (6 bases). V gave up 2 bases and J gave up 12 bases, with 13 bases separating them. The CDR3 length is 12 residues. Germline CDR1 MNHNS, CDR2 SASEGT. CDR3 amino acids: CASSEYGTKNTF. Written as DNA, the CDR3 is TGTGCCAGCAGTGAATACGGGACAAAGAACACCTTC.

This chain connects TRBV19 to TRBJ1-5, with unresolved D. CDR1 LNHDA and CDR2 SQIVND come from the germline V gene (reference sequence). The CDR3 covers 11 residues. The V end was cut by 6 bases, the J end by 9 bases, with 9 bases between. CDR3 residues: CASRDGGPQHF. The CDR3 region has the DNA TGTGCCAGTAGAGACGGCGGGCCCCAGCATTTT. The full variable domain, with the rest looked up from reference TRBV19 and TRBJ1-5, is DGGITQSPKYLFRKEGQNVTLSCEQNLNHDAMYWYRQDPGQGLRLIYYSQIVNDFQKGDIAEGYSVSREKKESFPLTVTSAQKNPTAFYLCASRDGGPQHFGDGTRLSIL.

The V and J genes are TRBV6-5 and TRBJ2-7, with 8 bases matching TRBD1. Germline trimming cut 2 bases from V and 5 bases from J; bases unmatched to any gene: 11. The CDR3 loop spans 16 amino acids. Germline V gene data show CDR1 as MNHEY and CDR2 as SVGAGI. This chain's CDR3 is CASSYSLRTGRHEQYF. CDR3 nucleotides: TGTGCCAGCAGTTACAGCCTCAGGACAGGGCGGCACGAGCAGTACTTC.

This clone has only one observation. Here the CDR3 reads CASATTGDLAQTQYF. The CDR3 DNA reads as TGTGCCAGCGCCACGACAGGAGACCTCGCCCAGACCCAGTACTTC. V is TRBV19 and J is TRBJ2-5, with D perhaps TRBD1 (6 bases). Looked up from germline, CDR1 is LNHDA and CDR2 is SQIVND (reference sequence). Trimming cost V 9 bases and J 6 bases, with 23 bases left between them. The CDR3 consists of 15 residues.

This sequence joins TRBV27 and TRBJ2-7, with D perhaps matching TRBD1 (6 bases). Germline lookup yields CDR1 MNHEY and CDR2 SMNVEV (reference sequence). The V end lost 3 bases, the J end lost 3 bases, and 12 bases lay between the germline ends. The CDR3 covers 14 residues. The CDR3 spells CASSFRRDNYEQYF. The CDR3 nucleotides are TGTGCCAGCAGTTTTAGAAGGGACAACTACGAGCAGTACTTC.

V is TRBV5-5 and J is TRBJ1-5, with unresolved D. The CDR3 spans 16 residues. The V end was cut by 4 bases, the J end by 2 bases, with 16 bases between. Germline V gene lookup returns CDR1 SGHKS and CDR2 YYEKEE (reference sequence). In nucleotides, the CDR3 is TGTGCCAGCAGCCAATCCTACGGGTCTGGCAATCAGCCCCAGCATTTT. Amino acids: CASSQSYGSGNQPQHF.